This T cell receptor (beta chain) was profiled in a study of breast tumors, draining lymph nodes, adjacent tissues. Study results and caveats: Data fit most tumor T cells coming from lymph node, expanding in tumor. Data only fit, rather than demonstrated, lymph node origin of most tumor T cells. Tumors had less TCR diversity than lymph nodes, more than nontumor tissue. Tumor and nontumor repertoires were significantly more similar in luminal-like than in basal-like breast cancer.

Regarding this clonotype: As yet, its antigen is unknown.

Trimming took 4 bases from V and 4 from J; bases not matched to a gene: 9. CDR1 SGDLS and CDR2 YYNGEE come from the germline V gene. The CDR3 has 15 residues. TCRdb recomputed calls from the multiplex PCR reads with MiXCR, one row per CDR3 protein. The sample has around 22,000 distinct CDR3 sequences, approximately 60% seen once. The TCR was taken from a female donor with breast cancer. Some clones in this sample may be carry-over from other donors' samples. Source material: tumor-adjacent breast tissue. The rearrangement uses TRBV9 and TRBJ2-5, with TRBD1 matching over 8 bases. The CDR3 bases are TGTGCCAGCAGCCAGGAACAGGGGGATAGAGAGACCCAGTACTTC. Translating it yields CASSQEQGDRETQYF.